The 15 T cell receptor beta chains in this list originate from one sample, sequenced in a study of technical replicates of blood from a handful of donors. Clones were sequenced by immunoSEQ multiplex PCR, and TCRdb holds only the in-frame ones, with some missing. The table shows some 64,000 clones, with 92% occurring only once. Sequencing was performed on PBMCs. Receptors were obtained from a human donor in good health. Some clones in this sample may be carry-over from other donors' samples.

This sequence joins TRBV6-6 and TRBJ1-4; perhaps TRBD1 as D (5 bases). Trimming took 1 base from V and 5 from J, leaving 11 bases between them. Germline-derived CDR1 and CDR2 are MNHNY and SVGAGI (reference sequence). This CDR3 region has 15 residues. The CDR3 sequence is CASSYWGGGNEKLFF. The CDR3 DNA reads as TGTGCCAGCAGTTACTGGGGGGGTGGGAATGAAAAACTGTTTTTT.

This rearrangement joins TRBV11-2 to TRBJ2-7; D is unresolved. The germline CDR1 and CDR2 sequences are SGHAT and FQNNGV. This CDR3 has 15 residues. V was pared by 2 bases and J by 0 bases, with 11 bases between. The CDR3 DNA is TGTGCCAGCAGCTTATATTACCCCGGCTCCTACGAGCAGTACTTC. Protein: CASSLYYPGSYEQYF.

The chain links TRBV7-2 to TRBJ2-1, with 9 bases matching TRBD1. Germline V gene data show CDR1 as SGHTA and CDR2 as FQGNSA. The junction had 11 bases not matched to a gene; V was cut back by 6 bases and J by 8 bases. The CDR3 spans 15 residues. CDR3 loop: CASRPPGQGYHEQFF. As DNA, the CDR3 is TGTGCCAGCAGGCCACCGGGACAGGGTTACCATGAGCAGTTCTTC.

The chain is built from TRBV7-8 and TRBJ2-7; D possibly corresponds to TRBD1 (6 bases). Germline V lookup: CDR1 SGHVS, CDR2 FQNEAQ. The V end was cut by 7 bases, the J end by 1 base, with 14 bases between. This CDR3 has 14 amino acids. The CDR3 region has the DNA TGTGCCAGCAAAACAGGGCGCCAGTCCTACGAGCAGTACTTC. Its translation is CASKTGRQSYEQYF.

The count of this clone is one. The chain links TRBV7-2 to TRBJ2-7, with D possibly matching TRBD1 (5 bases). The CDR3 has 12 residues. The ends were cut back, 5 bases at V and 6 bases at J, with 11 bases in the middle. CDR1 SGHTA and CDR2 FQGNSA come from the germline V gene. The CDR3 spells CASSAEGVEQYF. The CDR3 region has the DNA TGTGCCAGCAGCGCCGAAGGGGTCGAGCAGTACTTC.

J is TRBJ2-2 and V is TRBV18; 9 bases agree with TRBD2. Looked up from germline, CDR1 is KGHSH and CDR2 is LQKENI. The CDR3 is 18 amino acids. V was pared by 1 base and J by 7 bases, with 13 bases of the junction left unmatched. The CDR3 region has the DNA TGTGCCAGCTCACCACTTCAGCGGGGGGTCTCGTCCGGCGGGGAGCTGTTTTTT. Translating it yields CASSPLQRGVSSGGELFF.

This chain uses TRBV30 with TRBJ2-7; tentatively, D is TRBD2 (7 bases). The CDR3 extends over 13 amino acids. Per germline, CDR1 GTSNPN and CDR2 SVGIG (reference sequence). V lost 5 bases to trimming and J lost 3 bases, with 14 bases between them. This CDR3 is CAWARGAGYEQYF. CDR3 DNA sequence: TGTGCCTGGGCTCGGGGGGCTGGCTACGAGCAGTACTTC.

This sequence joins TRBV2 and TRBJ2-3; D is perhaps TRBD2 (7 bases). V dropped 6 bases and J dropped 1 base, with 14 bases sitting between them. The CDR3 spans 15 residues. From germline, CDR1 is SNHLY and CDR2 FYNNEI. CDR3 nucleotides: TGTGCCAGCAGCGAGACGCGGGGGCGCACAGATACGCAGTATTTT. This gives the protein CASSETRGRTDTQYF.

The chain uses TRBV7-9 and TRBJ2-3; possible D gene TRBD2, 6 bases. The V gene's germline CDR1 is SEHNR and CDR2 FQNEAQ (reference sequence). The CDR3 sequence is 15 residues long. V was trimmed by 11 bases and J by 6 bases, leaving 24 bases between them. The CDR3 coding sequence is TGTGCCGGTACTACCGGGGGTACATCTTATGATACGCAGTATTTT. Translation: CAGTTGGTSYDTQYF.

This sequence joins TRBV30 and TRBJ1-3; D perhaps matches TRBD1 (5 bases). Trimming cost V 8 bases and J 0 bases, with 11 bases left between them. CDR1 and CDR2 from the germline V gene are GTSNPN and SVGIG (reference sequence). This CDR3 spans 13 amino acids. CDR3 in DNA: TGTGCCCTGAACAGGATCTCTGGAAACACCATATATTTT. It codes for CALNRISGNTIYF.

The V call is TRBV7-9, the J call TRBJ1-3; 7 positions match TRBD1. The CDR3 is 15 amino acids. CDR1 is SEHNR and CDR2 is FQNEAQ in the germline V gene (reference sequence). The ends lost 6 bases at V and 0 bases at J; junction bases unmatched: 5. The CDR3 region is CASSSGQASGNTIYF. The CDR3 DNA reads TGTGCCAGCAGTTCCGGACAGGCCTCTGGAAACACCATATATTTT.

The chain has TRBV7-2 and TRBJ2-1; D ambiguous. V was shortened by 7 bases and J by 3 bases, with 10 bases between the two germline ends. In germline, CDR1 is SGHTA, CDR2 FQGNSA. The CDR3 covers 13 residues. Here the CDR3 reads CASNSQRYNEQFF. The DNA for the CDR3 is TGTGCCAGCAACTCCCAGCGCTACAATGAGCAGTTCTTC.

The chain has TRBV19 and TRBJ2-5; 12 bases are a match to TRBD2. The V and J ends lost 5 bases and 1 base, in that order; junction bases with no gene match: 5. Germline-derived CDR1 and CDR2 are LNHDA and SQIVND (reference sequence). This CDR3 has 16 amino acids. This CDR3 is CASSLGLAGPQETQYF. CDR3 nucleotide sequence: TGTGCCAGTAGTCTCGGACTAGCGGGACCCCAAGAGACCCAGTACTTC.

This clone was seen a single time. This chain links TRBV7-9 with TRBJ1-3, with D unresolved. Looked up from germline, CDR1 is SEHNR and CDR2 is FQNEAQ (reference sequence). V was cut by 1 base and J by 0 bases, with 7 bases left in between. CDR3 length: 15 residues. The CDR3 DNA follows: TGTGCCAGCAGCTTAGGGGCAGACTCTGGAAACACCATATATTTT. Its translation: CASSLGADSGNTIYF. The variable domain in full, with the rest retrieved from reference TRBV7-9 and TRBJ1-3, is DTGVSQNPRHKITKRGQNVTFRCDPISEHNRLYWYRQTLGQGPEFLTYFQNEAQLEKSRLLSDRFSAERPKGSFSTLEIQRTEQGDSAMYLCASSLGADSGNTIYFGEGSWLTVV.

The chain joins TRBV5-1 to TRBJ1-6; a weak D match, TRBD1 (5 bases). Trimming took 4 bases from V and 9 from J, leaving 17 bases between them. Germline-derived CDR1 and CDR2 are SGHRS and YFSETQ. The CDR3 contains 15 residues. In nucleotides, the CDR3 is TGCGCCAGCAGCCTACCCAGGGTGGGGGGTTCACCCCTCCACTTT. Translated, it gives CASSLPRVGGSPLHF. Looking up the rest from reference TRBV5-1 and TRBJ1-6 gives the full variable domain: KAGVTQTPRYLIKTRGQQVTLSCSPISGHRSVSWYQQTPGQGLQFLFEYFSETQRNKGNFPGRFSGRQFSNSRSEMNVSTLELGDSALYLCASSLPRVGGSPLHFGNGTRLTVT.